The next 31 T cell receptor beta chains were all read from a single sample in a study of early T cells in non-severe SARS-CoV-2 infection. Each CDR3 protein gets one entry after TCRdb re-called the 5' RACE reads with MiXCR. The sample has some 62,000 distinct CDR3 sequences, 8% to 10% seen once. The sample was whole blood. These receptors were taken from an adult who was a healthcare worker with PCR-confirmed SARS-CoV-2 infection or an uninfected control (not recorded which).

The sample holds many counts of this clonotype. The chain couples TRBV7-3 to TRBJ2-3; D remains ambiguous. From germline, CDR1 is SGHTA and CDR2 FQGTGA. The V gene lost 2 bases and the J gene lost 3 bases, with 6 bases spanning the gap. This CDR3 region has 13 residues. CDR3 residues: CASSLGLTDTQYF. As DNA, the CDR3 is TGTGCCAGCAGCTTAGGCCTAACAGATACGCAGTATTTT.

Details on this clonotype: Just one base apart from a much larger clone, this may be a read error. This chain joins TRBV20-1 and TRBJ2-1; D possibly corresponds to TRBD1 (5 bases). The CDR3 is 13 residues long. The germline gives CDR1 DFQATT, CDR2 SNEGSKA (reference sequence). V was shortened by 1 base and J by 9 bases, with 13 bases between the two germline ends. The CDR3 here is CSARVFHRPEQFF. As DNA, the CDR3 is TGCAGTGCTAGAGTTTTCCACAGGCCTGAGCAGTTCTTC.

The CDR3 nucleotides are TGCGCCAGCAGCCAAGAAAGGGAGCACTTCGACACTGAAGCTTTCTTT. This gives the protein CASSQEREHFDTEAFF. The chain couples TRBV4-1 to TRBJ1-1, with no clear D. Trimming took 0 bases from V and 3 from J, leaving 14 bases between them. The CDR3 runs 16 residues. Germline V gene lookup returns CDR1 MGHRA and CDR2 YSYEKL.

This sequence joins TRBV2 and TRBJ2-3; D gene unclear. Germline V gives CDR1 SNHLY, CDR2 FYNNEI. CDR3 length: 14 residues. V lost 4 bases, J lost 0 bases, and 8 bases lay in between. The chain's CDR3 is CASSGTASTDTQYF. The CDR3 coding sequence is TGTGCCAGCAGTGGGACGGCTAGCACAGATACGCAGTATTTT.

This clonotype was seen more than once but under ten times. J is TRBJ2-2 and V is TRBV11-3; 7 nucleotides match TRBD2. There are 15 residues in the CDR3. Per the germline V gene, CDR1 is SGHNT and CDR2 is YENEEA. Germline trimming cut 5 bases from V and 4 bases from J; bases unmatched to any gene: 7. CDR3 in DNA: TGTGCCAGCAGCCCCCCGGGGGGAGGCACCGGGGAGCTGTTTTTT. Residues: CASSPPGGGTGELFF. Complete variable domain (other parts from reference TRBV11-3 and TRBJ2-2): EAGVVQSPRYKIIEKKQPVAFWCNPISGHNTLYWYLQNLGQGPELLIRYENEEAVDDSQLPKDRFSAERLKGVDSTLKIQPAELGDSAVYLCASSPPGGGTGELFFGEGSRLTVL.

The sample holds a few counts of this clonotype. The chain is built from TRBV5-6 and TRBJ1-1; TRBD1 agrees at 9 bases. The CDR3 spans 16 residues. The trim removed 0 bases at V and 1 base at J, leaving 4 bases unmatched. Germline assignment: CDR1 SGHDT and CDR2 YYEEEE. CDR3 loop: CASSLVQGATNTEAFF. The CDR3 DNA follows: TGTGCCAGCAGCTTGGTACAGGGGGCGACGAACACTGAAGCTTTCTTT.

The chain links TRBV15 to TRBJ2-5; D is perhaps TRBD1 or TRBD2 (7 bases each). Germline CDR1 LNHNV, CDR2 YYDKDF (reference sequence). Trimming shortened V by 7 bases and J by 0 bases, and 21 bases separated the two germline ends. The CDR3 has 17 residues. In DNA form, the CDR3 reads TGTGCCACCAACCACCCAGGGGGGGGACCGTACCAAGAGACCCAGTACTTC. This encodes CATNHPGGGPYQETQYF.

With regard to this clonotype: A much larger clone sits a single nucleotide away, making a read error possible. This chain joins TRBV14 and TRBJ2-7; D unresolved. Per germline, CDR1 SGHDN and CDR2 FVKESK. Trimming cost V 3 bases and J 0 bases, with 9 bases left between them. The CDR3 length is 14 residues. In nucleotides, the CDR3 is TGTGCCAGCAGCCAGATCAGGAGCTCCTACGAGCAGTACGTC. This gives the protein CASSQIRSSYEQYV.

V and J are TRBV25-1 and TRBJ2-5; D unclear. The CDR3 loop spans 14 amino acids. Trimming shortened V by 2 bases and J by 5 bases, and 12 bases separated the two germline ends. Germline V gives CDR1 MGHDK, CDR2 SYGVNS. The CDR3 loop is CASSEMGTLETQYF. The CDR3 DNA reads TGTGCCAGCAGTGAAATGGGAACCTTGGAGACCCAGTACTTC.

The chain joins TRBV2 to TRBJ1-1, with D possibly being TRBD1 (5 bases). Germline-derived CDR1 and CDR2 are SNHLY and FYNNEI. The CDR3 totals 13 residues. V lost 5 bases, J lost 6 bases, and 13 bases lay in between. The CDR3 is CASSFSRDAEAFF. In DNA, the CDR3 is TGTGCCAGCAGTTTCAGCAGGGACGCTGAAGCTTTCTTT.

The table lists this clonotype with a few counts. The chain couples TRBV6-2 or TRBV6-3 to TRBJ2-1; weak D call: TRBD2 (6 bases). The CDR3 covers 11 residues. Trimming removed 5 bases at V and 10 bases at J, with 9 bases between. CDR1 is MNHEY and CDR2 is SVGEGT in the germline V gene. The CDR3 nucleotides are TGTGCCAGCAGTCTTAGCGGAGAGCAGTTCTTC. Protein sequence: CASSLSGEQFF.

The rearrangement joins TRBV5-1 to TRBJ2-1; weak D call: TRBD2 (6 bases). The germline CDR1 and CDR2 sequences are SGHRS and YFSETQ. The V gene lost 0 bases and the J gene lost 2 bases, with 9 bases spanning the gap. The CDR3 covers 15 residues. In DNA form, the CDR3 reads TGCGCCAGCAGCTTGGGCGGGGCCGCCTACAATGAGCAGTTCTTC. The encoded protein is CASSLGGAAYNEQFF.

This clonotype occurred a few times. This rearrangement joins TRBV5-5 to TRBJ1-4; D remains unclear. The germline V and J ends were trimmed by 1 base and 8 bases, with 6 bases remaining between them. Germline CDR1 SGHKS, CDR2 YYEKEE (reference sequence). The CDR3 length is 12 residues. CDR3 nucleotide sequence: TGTGCCAGCAGCTTGAGTGGCGAAAAACTGTTTTTT. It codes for CASSLSGEKLFF.

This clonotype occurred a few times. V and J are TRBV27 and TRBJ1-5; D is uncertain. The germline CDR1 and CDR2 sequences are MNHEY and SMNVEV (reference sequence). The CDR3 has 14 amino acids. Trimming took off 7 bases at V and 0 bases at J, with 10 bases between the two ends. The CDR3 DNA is TGTGCCAGCACTGAGAGGTATAGCAATCAGCCCCAGCATTTT. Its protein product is CASTERYSNQPQHF.

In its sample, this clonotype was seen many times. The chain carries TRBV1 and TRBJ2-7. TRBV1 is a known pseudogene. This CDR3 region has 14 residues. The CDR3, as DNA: TGCACCAGCAGTAGCTGTTTGAGCTCCTACGAGCAGTACGTC. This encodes CTSSSCLSSYEQYV.

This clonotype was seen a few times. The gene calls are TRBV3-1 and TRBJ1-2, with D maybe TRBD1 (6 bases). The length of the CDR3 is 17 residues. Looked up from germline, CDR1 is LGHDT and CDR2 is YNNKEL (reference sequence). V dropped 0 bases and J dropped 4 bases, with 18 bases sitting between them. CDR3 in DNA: TGTGCCAGCAGCCAAGAGGGGGGCCCCCGAAGTTTCTATGGCTACACCTTC. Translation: CASSQEGGPRSFYGYTF. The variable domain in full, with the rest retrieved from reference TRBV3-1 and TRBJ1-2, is DTAVSQTPKYLVTQMGNDKSIKCEQNLGHDTMYWYKQDSKKFLKIMFSYNNKELIINETVPNRFSPKSPDKAHLNLHINSLELGDSAVYFCASSQEGGPRSFYGYTFGSGTRLTVV.

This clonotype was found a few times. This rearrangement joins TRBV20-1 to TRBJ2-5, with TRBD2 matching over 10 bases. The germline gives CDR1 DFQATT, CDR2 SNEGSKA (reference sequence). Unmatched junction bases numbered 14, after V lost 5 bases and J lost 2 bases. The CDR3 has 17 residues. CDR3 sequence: CSALSGGPIFLQETQYF. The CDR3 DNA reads TGCAGTGCTCTTAGCGGGGGGCCCATTTTTTTGCAAGAGACCCAGTACTTC.

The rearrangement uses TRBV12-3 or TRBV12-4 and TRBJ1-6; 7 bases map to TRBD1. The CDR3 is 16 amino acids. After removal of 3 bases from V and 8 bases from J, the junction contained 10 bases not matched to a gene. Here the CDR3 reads CASSFQGVIEYSPLHF. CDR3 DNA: TGTGCCAGCAGTTTTCAGGGGGTGATTGAGTATTCACCCCTCCACTTT.

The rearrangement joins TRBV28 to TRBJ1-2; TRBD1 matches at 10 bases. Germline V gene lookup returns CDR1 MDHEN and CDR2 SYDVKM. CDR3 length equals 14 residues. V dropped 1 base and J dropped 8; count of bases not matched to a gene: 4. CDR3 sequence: CASSLSDRGLGYTF. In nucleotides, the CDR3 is TGTGCCAGCAGTTTATCCGACAGGGGGCTAGGCTACACCTTC.

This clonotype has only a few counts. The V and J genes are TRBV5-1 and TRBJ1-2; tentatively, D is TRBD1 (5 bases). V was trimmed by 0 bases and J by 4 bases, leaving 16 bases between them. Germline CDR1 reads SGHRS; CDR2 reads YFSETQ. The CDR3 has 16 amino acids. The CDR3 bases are TGCGCCAGCAGCTTGGAAGGTTCAGGGAACCTCTATGGCTACACCTTC. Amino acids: CASSLEGSGNLYGYTF.

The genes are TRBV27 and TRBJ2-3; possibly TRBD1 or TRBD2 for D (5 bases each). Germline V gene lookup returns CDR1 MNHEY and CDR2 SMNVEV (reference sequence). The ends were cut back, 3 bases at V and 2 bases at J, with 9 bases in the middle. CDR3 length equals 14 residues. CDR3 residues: CASSFRDPTDTQYF. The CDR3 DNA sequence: TGTGCCAGCAGTTTCAGGGACCCCACAGATACGCAGTATTTT.

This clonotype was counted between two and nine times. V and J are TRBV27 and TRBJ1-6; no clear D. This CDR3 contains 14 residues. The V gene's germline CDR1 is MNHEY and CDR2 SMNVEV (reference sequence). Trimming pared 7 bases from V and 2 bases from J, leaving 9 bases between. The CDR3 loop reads CASKGGTYNSPLHF. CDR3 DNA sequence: TGTGCCAGCAAAGGCGGAACCTATAATTCACCCCTCCACTTT.

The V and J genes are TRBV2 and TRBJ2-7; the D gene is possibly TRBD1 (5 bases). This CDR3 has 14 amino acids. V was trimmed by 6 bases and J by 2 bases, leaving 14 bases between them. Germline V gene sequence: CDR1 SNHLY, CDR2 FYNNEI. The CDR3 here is CASSADSVAYEQYV. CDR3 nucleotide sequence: TGTGCCAGCAGCGCCGACAGTGTGGCCTACGAGCAGTACGTC.

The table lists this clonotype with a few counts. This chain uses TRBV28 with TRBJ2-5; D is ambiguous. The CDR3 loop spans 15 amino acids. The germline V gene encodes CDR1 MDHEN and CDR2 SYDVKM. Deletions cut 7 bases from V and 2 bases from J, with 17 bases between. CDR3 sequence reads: CASTKNGRTQETQYF. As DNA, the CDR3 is TGTGCCAGCACCAAAAACGGTAGAACGCAAGAGACCCAGTACTTC.

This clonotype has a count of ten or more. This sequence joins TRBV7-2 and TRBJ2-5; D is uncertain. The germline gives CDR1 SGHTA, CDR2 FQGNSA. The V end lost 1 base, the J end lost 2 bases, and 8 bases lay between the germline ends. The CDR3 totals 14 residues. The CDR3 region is CASSLGLIQETQYF. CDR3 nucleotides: TGTGCCAGCAGCTTAGGTCTCATACAAGAGACCCAGTACTTC.

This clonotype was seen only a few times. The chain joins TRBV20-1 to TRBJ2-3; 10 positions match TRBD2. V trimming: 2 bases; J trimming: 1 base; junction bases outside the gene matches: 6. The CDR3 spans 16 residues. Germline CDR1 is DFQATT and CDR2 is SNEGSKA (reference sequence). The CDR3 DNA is TGCAGTGCTAGACTCATCCTAGCGGGGGGCACAGATACGCAGTATTTT. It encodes CSARLILAGGTDTQYF.

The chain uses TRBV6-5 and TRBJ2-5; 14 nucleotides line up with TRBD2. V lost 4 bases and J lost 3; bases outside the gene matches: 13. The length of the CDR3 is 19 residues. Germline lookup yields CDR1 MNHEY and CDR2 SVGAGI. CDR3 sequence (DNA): TGTGCCAGCAGTTTCGGACCCTGGACTAGCGGGGGGTTGGAAGAGACCCAGTACTTC. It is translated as CASSFGPWTSGGLEETQYF.

The CDR3: CASSQYSGTGEAFF. Written as DNA, the CDR3 is TGTGCCAGCAGCCAGTATTCCGGGACAGGGGAAGCTTTCTTT. This sequence joins TRBV14 and TRBJ1-1, with 9 positions matching TRBD1. CDR1 SGHDN and CDR2 FVKESK come from the germline V gene. The CDR3 totals 14 residues. V was pared by 3 bases and J by 8 bases, with 7 bases of the junction left unmatched.

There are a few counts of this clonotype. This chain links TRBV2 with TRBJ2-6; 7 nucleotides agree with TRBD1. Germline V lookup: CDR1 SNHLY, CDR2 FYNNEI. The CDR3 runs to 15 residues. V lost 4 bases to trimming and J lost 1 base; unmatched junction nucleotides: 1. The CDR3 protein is CASSGQGSGANVLTF. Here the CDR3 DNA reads TGTGCCAGCAGTGGACAGGGATCTGGGGCCAACGTCCTGACTTTC. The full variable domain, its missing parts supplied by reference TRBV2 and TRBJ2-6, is EPEVTQTPSHQVTQMGQEVILRCVPISNHLYFYWYRQILGQKVEFLVSFYNNEISEKSEIFDDQFSVERPDGSNFTLKIRSTKLEDSAMYFCASSGQGSGANVLTFGAGSRLTVL.

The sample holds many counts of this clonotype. CDR3 DNA: TGTGCCAGCAGCTTAACCCCCCGGAATGAGCAGTTCTTC. Protein product: CASSLTPRNEQFF. The gene calls are TRBV7-3 and TRBJ2-1; D gene unclear. The CDR3 extends over 13 amino acids. Germline assignment: CDR1 SGHTA and CDR2 FQGTGA. The germline V and J ends were trimmed by 0 bases and 7 bases, with 7 bases remaining between them. The full variable domain, in which reference TRBV7-3 and TRBJ2-1 provide the parts outside the CDR3, is GAGVSQTPSNKVTEKGKYVELRCDPISGHTALYWYRQSLGQGPEFLIYFQGTGAADDSGLPNDRFFAVRPEGSVSTLKIQRTERGDSAVYLCASSLTPRNEQFFGPGTRLTVL.

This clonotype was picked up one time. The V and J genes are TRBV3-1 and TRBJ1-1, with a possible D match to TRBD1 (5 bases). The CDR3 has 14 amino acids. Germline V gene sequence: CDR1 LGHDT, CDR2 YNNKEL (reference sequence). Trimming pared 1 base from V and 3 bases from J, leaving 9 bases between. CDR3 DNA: TGTGCCAGCAGCCAAGCCGCGGGGCACACTGAAGCTTTCTTT. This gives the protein CASSQAAGHTEAFF.